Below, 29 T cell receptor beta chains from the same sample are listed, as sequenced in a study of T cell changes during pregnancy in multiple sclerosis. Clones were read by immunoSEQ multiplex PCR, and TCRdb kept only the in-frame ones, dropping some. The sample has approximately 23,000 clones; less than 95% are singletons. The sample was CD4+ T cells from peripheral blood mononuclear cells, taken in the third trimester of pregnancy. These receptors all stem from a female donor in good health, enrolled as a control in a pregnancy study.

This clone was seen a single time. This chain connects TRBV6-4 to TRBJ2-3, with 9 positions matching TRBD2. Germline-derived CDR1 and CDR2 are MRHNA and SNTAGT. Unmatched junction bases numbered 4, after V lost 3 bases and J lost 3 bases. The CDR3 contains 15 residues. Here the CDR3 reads CASSEASGMTDTQYF. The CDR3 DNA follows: TGTGCCAGCAGTGAGGCTAGCGGGATGACAGATACGCAGTATTTT.

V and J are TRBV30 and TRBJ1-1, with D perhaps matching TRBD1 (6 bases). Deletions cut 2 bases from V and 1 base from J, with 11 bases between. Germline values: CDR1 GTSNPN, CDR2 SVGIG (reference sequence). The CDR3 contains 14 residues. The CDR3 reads CAWSIKQGNTEAFF. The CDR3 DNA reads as TGTGCCTGGAGTATCAAACAGGGGAACACTGAAGCTTTCTTT.

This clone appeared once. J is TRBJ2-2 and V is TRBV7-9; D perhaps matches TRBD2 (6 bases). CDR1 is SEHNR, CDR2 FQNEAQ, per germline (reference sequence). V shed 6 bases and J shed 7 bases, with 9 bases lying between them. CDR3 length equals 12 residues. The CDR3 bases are TGTGCCAGCAGTTCCGGGGGCGGGGAGCTGTTTTTT. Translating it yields CASSSGGGELFF.

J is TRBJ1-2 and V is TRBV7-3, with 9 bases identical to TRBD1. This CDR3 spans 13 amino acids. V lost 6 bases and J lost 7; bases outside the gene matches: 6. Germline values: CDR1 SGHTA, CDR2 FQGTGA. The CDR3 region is CASSRTGGGGYTF. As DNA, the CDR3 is TGTGCCAGCAGTCGAACAGGGGGCGGTGGCTACACCTTC. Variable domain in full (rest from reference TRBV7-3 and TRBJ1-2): GAGVSQTPSNKVTEKGKYVELRCDPISGHTALYWYRQSLGQGPEFLIYFQGTGAADDSGLPNDRFFAVRPEGSVSTLKIQRTERGDSAVYLCASSRTGGGGYTFGSGTRLTVV.

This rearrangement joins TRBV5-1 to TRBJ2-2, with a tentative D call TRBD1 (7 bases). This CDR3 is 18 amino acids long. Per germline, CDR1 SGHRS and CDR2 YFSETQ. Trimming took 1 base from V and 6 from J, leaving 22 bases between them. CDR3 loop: CASSLYSAGQFSAGELFF. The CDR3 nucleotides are TGCGCCAGCAGCTTGTACTCCGCGGGACAGTTTTCCGCCGGGGAGCTGTTTTTT. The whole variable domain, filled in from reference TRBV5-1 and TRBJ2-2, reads KAGVTQTPRYLIKTRGQQVTLSCSPISGHRSVSWYQQTPGQGLQFLFEYFSETQRNKGNFPGRFSGRQFSNSRSEMNVSTLELGDSALYLCASSLYSAGQFSAGELFFGEGSRLTVL.

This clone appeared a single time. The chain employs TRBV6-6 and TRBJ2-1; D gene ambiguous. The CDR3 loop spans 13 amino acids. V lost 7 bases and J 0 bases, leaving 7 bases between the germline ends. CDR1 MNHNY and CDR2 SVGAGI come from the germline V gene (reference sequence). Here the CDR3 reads CASIGASYNEQFF. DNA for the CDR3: TGTGCCAGCATAGGAGCCTCCTACAATGAGCAGTTCTTC.

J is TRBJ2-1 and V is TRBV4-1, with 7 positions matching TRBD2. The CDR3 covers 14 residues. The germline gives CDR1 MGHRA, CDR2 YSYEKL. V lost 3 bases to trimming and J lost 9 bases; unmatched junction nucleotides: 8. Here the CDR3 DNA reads TGCGCCAGCAGCCATTTACTAGCGACCGGTGAGCAGTTCTTC. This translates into CASSHLLATGEQFF.

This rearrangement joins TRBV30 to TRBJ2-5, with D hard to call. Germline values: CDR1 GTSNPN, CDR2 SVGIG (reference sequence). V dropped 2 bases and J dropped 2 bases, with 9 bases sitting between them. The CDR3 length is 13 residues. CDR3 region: CAWSTALQETQYF. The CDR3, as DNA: TGTGCCTGGAGTACCGCGTTACAAGAGACCCAGTACTTC. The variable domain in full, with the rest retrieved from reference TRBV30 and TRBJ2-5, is SQTIHQWPATLVQPVGSPLSLECTVEGTSNPNLYWYRQAAGRGLQLLFYSVGIGQISSEVPQNLSASRPQDRQFILSSKKLLLSDSGFYLCAWSTALQETQYFGPGTRLLVL.

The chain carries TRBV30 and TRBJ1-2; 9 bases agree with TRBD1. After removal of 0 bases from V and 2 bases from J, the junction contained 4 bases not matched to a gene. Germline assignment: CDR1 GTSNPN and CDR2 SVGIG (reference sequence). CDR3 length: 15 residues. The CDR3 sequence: CAWSVDRGENYGYTF. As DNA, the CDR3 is TGTGCCTGGAGTGTGGACAGGGGCGAAAACTATGGCTACACCTTC.

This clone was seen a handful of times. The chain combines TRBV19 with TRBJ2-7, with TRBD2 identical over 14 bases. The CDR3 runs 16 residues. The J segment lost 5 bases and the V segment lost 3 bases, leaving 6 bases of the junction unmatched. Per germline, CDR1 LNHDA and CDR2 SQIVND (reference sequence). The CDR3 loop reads CASSMGLAGARDEQYF. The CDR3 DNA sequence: TGTGCCAGTAGTATGGGACTAGCGGGGGCCAGGGACGAGCAGTACTTC.

This CDR3 is CASYWTENTEAFF. The CDR3 nucleotides read TGTGCCAGCTACTGGACAGAGAACACTGAAGCTTTCTTT. V is TRBV18 and J is TRBJ1-1, with a possible D match to TRBD1 (6 bases). Trimming stripped 7 bases from V and 1 base from J, with 10 bases between. Germline lookup yields CDR1 KGHSH and CDR2 LQKENI. This CDR3 is 13 amino acids long.

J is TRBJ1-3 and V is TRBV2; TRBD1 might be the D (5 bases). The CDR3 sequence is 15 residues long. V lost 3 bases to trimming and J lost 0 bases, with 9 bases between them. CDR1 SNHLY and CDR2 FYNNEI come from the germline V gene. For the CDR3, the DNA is TGTGCCAGCAGTGAGGGGGGGAGCTCTGGAAACACCATATATTTT. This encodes CASSEGGSSGNTIYF.

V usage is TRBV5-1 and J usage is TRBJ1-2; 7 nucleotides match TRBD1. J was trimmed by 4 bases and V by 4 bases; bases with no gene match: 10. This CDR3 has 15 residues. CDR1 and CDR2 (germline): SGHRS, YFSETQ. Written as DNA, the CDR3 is TGCGCCAGCAGCCGACCCGACAGGGCCCTCTATGGCTACACCTTC. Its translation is CASSRPDRALYGYTF.

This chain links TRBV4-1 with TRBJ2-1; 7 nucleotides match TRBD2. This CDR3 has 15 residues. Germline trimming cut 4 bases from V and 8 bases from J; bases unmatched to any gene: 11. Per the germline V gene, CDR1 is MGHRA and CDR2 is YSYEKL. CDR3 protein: CASSPPGGGPHEQFF. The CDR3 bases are TGCGCCAGCAGCCCTCCCGGGGGAGGGCCCCATGAGCAGTTCTTC.

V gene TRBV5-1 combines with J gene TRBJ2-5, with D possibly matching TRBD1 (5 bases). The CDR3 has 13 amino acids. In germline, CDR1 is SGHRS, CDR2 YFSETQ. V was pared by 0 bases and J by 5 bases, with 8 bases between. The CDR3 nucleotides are TGCGCCAGCAGCTTGGAAGGGGTGGAGACCCAGTACTTC. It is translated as CASSLEGVETQYF.

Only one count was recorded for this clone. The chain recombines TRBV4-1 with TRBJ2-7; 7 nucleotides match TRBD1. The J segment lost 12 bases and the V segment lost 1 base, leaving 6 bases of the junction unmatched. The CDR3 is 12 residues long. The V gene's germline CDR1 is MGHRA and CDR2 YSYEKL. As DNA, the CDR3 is TGCGCCAGCAGCCAAGGACAGGGATCTACGTACTTC. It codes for CASSQGQGSTYF.

The CDR3 sequence is CSATGQDMNTEAFF. For the CDR3, the DNA is TGCAGCGCTACGGGACAGGACATGAACACTGAAGCTTTCTTT. The rearrangement links TRBV29-1 to TRBJ1-1; 8 bases align to TRBD1. The CDR3 runs 14 residues. After removal of 7 bases from V and 0 bases from J, the junction contained 7 bases not matched to a gene. Germline-derived CDR1 and CDR2 are SQVTM and ANQGSEA.

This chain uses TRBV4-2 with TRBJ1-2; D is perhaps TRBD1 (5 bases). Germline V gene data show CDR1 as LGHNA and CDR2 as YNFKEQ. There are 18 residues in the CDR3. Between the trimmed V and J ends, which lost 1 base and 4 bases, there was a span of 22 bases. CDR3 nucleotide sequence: TGTGCCAGCAGCCAAGCCCCGGGGGGAAATAAATCACCCTATGGCTACACCTTC. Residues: CASSQAPGGNKSPYGYTF.

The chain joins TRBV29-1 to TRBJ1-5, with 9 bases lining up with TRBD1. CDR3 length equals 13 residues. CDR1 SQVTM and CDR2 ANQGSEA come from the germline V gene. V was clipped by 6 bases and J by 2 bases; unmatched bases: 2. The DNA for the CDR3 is TGCAGCGTCGGGACAGGGCGCAATCAGCCCCAGCATTTT. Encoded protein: CSVGTGRNQPQHF.

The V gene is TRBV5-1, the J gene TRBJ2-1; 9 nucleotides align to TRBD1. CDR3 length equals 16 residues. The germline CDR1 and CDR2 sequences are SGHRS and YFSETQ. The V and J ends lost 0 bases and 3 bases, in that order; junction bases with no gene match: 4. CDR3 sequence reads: CASSLEGTGYYNEQFF. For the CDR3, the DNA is TGCGCCAGCAGCTTGGAGGGGACAGGGTACTACAATGAGCAGTTCTTC.

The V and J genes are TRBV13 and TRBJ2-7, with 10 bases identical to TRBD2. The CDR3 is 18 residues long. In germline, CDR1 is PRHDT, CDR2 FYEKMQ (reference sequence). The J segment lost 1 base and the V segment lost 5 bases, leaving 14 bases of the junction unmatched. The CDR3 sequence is CASSRNPGTSEESYEQYF. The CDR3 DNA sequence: TGTGCCAGCAGCCGGAATCCGGGGACTAGCGAAGAATCCTACGAGCAGTACTTC.

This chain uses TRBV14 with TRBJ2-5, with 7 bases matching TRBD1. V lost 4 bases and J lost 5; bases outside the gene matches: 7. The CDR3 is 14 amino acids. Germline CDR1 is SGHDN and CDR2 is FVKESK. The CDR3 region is CASSPSGGMETQYF. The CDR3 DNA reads TGTGCCAGCAGCCCGTCAGGGGGAATGGAGACCCAGTACTTC.

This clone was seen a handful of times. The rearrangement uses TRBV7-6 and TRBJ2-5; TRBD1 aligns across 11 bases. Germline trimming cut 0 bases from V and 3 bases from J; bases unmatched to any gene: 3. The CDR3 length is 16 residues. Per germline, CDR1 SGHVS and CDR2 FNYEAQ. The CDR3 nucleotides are TGTGCCAGCAGCTTAGCGGGGGACAGGGGGGAAGAGACCCAGTACTTC. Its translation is CASSLAGDRGEETQYF. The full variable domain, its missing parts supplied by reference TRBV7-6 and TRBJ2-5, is GAGVSQSPRYKVTKRGQDVALRCDPISGHVSLYWYRQALGQGPEFLTYFNYEAQQDKSGLPNDRFSAERPEGSISTLTIQRTEQRDSAMYRCASSLAGDRGEETQYFGPGTRLLVL.

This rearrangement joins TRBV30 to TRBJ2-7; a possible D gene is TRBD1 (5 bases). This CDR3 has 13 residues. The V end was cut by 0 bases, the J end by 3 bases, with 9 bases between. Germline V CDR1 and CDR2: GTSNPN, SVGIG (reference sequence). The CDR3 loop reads CAWSVQALYEQYF. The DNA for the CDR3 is TGTGCCTGGAGTGTACAGGCTCTCTACGAGCAGTACTTC.

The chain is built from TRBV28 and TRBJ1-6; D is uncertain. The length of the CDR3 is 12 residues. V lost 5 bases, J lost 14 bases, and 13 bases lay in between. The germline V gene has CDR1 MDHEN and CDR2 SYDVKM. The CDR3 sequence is CASSLLREALHF. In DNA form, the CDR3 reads TGTGCCAGCAGTCTGCTAAGGGAGGCCCTCCACTTT.

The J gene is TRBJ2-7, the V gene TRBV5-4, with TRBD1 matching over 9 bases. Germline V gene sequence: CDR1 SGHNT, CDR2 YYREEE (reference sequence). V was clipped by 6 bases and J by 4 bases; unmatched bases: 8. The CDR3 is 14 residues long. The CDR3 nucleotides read TGTGCCAGCATGCCGGGACAGGGAGGTTACGAGCAGTACTTC. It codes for CASMPGQGGYEQYF.

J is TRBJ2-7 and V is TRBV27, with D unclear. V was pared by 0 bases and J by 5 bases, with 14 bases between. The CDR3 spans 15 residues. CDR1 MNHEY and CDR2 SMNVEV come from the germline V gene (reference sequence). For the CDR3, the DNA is TGTGCCAGCAGTTTATCGGCTCCCCCCTCTCACGAGCAGTACTTC. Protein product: CASSLSAPPSHEQYF.

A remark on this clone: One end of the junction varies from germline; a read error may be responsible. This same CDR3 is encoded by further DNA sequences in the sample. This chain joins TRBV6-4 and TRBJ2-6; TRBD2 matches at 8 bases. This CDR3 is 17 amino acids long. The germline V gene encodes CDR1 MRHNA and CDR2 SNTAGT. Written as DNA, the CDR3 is TGCGCCAGCAGGAAGACTAGCGCTGGCTCTGGGGCCAACGTCCTGACTTTC. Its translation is CASRKTSAGSGANVLTF.

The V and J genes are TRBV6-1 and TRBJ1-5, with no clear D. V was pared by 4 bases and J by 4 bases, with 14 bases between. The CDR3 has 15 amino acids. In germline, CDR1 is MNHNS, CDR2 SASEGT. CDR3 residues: CASSALFFSNQPQHF. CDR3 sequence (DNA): TGTGCCAGCAGTGCCCTCTTTTTTAGTAATCAGCCCCAGCATTTT.